This is a list of T cell receptor beta chains from one sample in a study of PD-L1 blockade in urothelial cancer. Libraries were prepared by immunoSEQ multiplex PCR; TCRdb keeps only in-frame clonotypes and omits some of them. This sample has about 130,000 clones, with 86% found just once. The input for sequencing was PBMCs, taken around atezolizumab (anti-PD-L1) treatment. Source of these receptors: a man aged 45-65 years with urothelial cancer. Each CDR3 is given with its conserved first and last residue. The order of the fields is clone size, V gene, J gene, D gene, CDR3 DNA, CDR3 protein. D genes are given only for firm matches. Rows may omit the clone size; those that give it use once, few, many or a size class.

.	TRBV5-1	TRBJ2-7	TRBD2	TGCGCCAGCAGCCCCAATTGGGCTAGCGGGAGTCACGAGCAGTACTTC	CASSPNWASGSHEQYF
.	TRBV7-2	TRBJ2-5	.	TGTGCCAGTCATCCCCTGGGGAGATCGTACCAAGAGACCCAGTACTTC	CASHPLGRSYQETQYF
.	TRBV2	TRBJ2-1	TRBD2	TGTGCCAGCAGTGAACTAGCGGGAATGGGAGAGCAGTTCTTC	CASSELAGMGEQFF
.	TRBV7-6	TRBJ1-3	TRBD1	TGTGCCAGCAGCGCTGAAATGGACAGGGCTAGAAACACCATATATTTT	CASSAEMDRARNTIYF
once	TRBV5-6	TRBJ1-4	TRBD1	TGTGCCAGCAGCTTGAACAGGGGCTGGAATAATGAAAAACTGTTTTTT	CASSLNRGWNNEKLFF
.	TRBV28	TRBJ2-5	TRBD2	TGTGCCAGCAGTTTTTCCCCTAGCGGGGTACAAGAGACCCAGTACTTC	CASSFSPSGVQETQYF
.	TRBV5-8	TRBJ2-5	TRBD2	TGTGCCAGCAGCCGAAGACTAGCGGGAGAAGAGACCCAGTACTTC	CASSRRLAGEETQYF
once	TRBV13	TRBJ2-3	TRBD2	TGTGCCAGCAGCTTAGAACGGGAGGGCCGTGGAGATACGCAGTATTTT	CASSLEREGRGDTQYF
.	TRBV19	TRBJ2-7	.	TGTGCCAGTAGTTGGGACACCCGCTACGAGCAGTACTTC	CASSWDTRYEQYF
.	TRBV6-1	TRBJ2-3	TRBD2	TGTGCCAGCAGTGACCCCGGGAGGTGGGCGGGAGGAAGAGATACGCAGTATTTT	CASSDPGRWAGGRDTQYF
.	TRBV7-2	TRBJ1-2	TRBD1	TGTGCCAGCAGCTTAGACCCCCGACAGGGCGGTACCTTC	CASSLDPRQGGTF
.	TRBV15	TRBJ2-7	.	TGTGCCACCAGCTCCTTGAGGGACAAGAGCTCCTACGAGCAGTACTTC	CATSSLRDKSSYEQYF
.	TRBV7-8	TRBJ2-5	.	TGTGCCAGCAGCTTAGCAAGGGGAACCCAAGAGACCCAGTACTTC	CASSLARGTQETQYF
.	TRBV18	TRBJ2-1	TRBD1	TGTGCCAGCTCACCACCTCTGCTCAGGGGGAATTCCGATGAGCAGTTCTTC	CASSPPLLRGNSDEQFF
.	TRBV7-9	TRBJ1-2	.	TGTGCCAGCCATCTAGTGCAGGCCCCAGGGAATGGCTACACCTTC	CASHLVQAPGNGYTF
.	TRBV6-5	TRBJ1-1	TRBD1	TGTGCCAGCACCGTAGGGACAGGGAACACTGAAGCTTTCTTT	CASTVGTGNTEAFF
.	TRBV19	TRBJ1-5	.	TGTGCCAGTAGTATGGTGCAGGTCAATCAGCCCCAGCATTTT	CASSMVQVNQPQHF
.	TRBV2	TRBJ1-1	TRBD1	TGTGCCAAAGCAAGAGGGACAGCGAACACTGAAGCTTTCTTT	CAKARGTANTEAFF
.	TRBV9	TRBJ1-4	.	TGTGCCAGCAGCCTGGCGGAGGGAACTAATGAAAAACTGTTTTTT	CASSLAEGTNEKLFF
.	TRBV11-2	TRBJ2-1	TRBD1	TGTGCCAGCAGCGCCAGGACAGGGGTTAGGAATGAGCAGTTCTTC	CASSARTGVRNEQFF
.	TRBV4-1	TRBJ2-3	TRBD1	TGCGCCAGCAGCCTATCTCGGACAGGTGGAGATACGCAGTATTTT	CASSLSRTGGDTQYF
.	TRBV28	TRBJ2-1	TRBD1	TGTGCCAGCAGTTGGACAGGGTGGGTTTTTGAGCAGTTCTTC	CASSWTGWVFEQFF
.	TRBV6-6	TRBJ2-5	TRBD1	TGTGCCAGCAGTTACTCCCGGGACAGGGGACAAGAGACCCAGTACTTC	CASSYSRDRGQETQYF
.	TRBV11-2	TRBJ2-3	.	TGTGCCAGCAGCCCCCCAGGGGCCGATACGCAGTATTTT	CASSPPGADTQYF
.	TRBV4-1	TRBJ2-3	TRBD2	TGCGCCAGCAGCCAAGTCCCTAGCGGGAGGGTGGATACGCAGTATTTT	CASSQVPSGRVDTQYF
.	TRBV7-3	TRBJ1-2	TRBD1	TGTGCCAGCAGCTCATTGACAGGGGCTGGCTACACCTTC	CASSSLTGAGYTF
.	TRBV27	TRBJ1-2	.	TGTGCCAGCAGTTTTTCTTCGGGATCGAACTATGGCTACACCTTC	CASSFSSGSNYGYTF
.	TRBV28	TRBJ1-4	.	TGTGCCAGCAGTCTAGACGCCGGCGGTAATGAAAAACTGTTTTTT	CASSLDAGGNEKLFF
.	TRBV6-6	TRBJ1-3	.	TGTGCCAGCACCCTGGACACGAGCGGAAACACCATATATTTT	CASTLDTSGNTIYF
.	TRBV11-2	TRBJ2-3	.	TGTGCCAGCAGCTTATTTGGACTTACCACAGATACGCAGTATTTT	CASSLFGLTTDTQYF
.	TRBV19	TRBJ2-7	TRBD1	TGTGCCAGTAGTAAGGGGACAGGGGCGGTGGGCTACGAGCAGTACTTC	CASSKGTGAVGYEQYF
.	TRBV5-1	TRBJ2-1	TRBD2	TGCGCCAGCAGCTTGAGCGGGAGCTACAATGAGCAGTTCTTC	CASSLSGSYNEQFF
.	TRBV30	TRBJ1-4	TRBD1	TGTGCCTGGAGTACCCGGGACAGGGTCGGTGAAAAACTGTTTTTT	CAWSTRDRVGEKLFF
.	TRBV5-1	TRBJ2-1	TRBD1	TGCGCCAGCAGGACGGGACAGGGCTACAATGAGCAGTTCTTC	CASRTGQGYNEQFF
.	TRBV10-3	TRBJ2-2	TRBD1	TGTGCCATCCGGGACAGCCTAACCGGGGAGCTGTTTTTT	CAIRDSLTGELFF
once	TRBV18	TRBJ2-4	.	TGTGCCAGCTCACCTGAGCGGGCCAAAAACATTCAGTACTTC	CASSPERAKNIQYF
.	TRBV30	TRBJ2-7	.	TGTGCCTGCGGTCAGGGCTACGAGCAGTACTTC	CACGQGYEQYF
.	TRBV27	TRBJ2-1	.	TGTGCCAGCAGCAACAGGCGTTACAATGAGCAGTTCTTC	CASSNRRYNEQFF
once	TRBV2	TRBJ1-1	.	TGTGCCAGCAGATTCGAGGGGGACACTGAAGCTTTCTTT	CASRFEGDTEAFF
.	TRBV6-1	TRBJ2-7	.	TGTGCCAGTGGGAACAGGGAGAACTACGAGCAGTACTTC	CASGNRENYEQYF
.	TRBV5-4	TRBJ2-1	TRBD2	TGTGCCAGCAGCGGTGGGGGATCGCGGGAGTTCGGGTACAATGAGCAGTTCTTC	CASSGGGSREFGYNEQFF
.	TRBV19	TRBJ2-1	TRBD2	TGTGCCAGTAGTGGTCGACTAGCGGAAGTCGATGAGCAGTTCTTC	CASSGRLAEVDEQFF
.	TRBV19	TRBJ1-6	.	TGTGCCAGTCAGGAACCACCCTCACCCCTCCACTTT	CASQEPPSPLHF
once	TRBV7-9	TRBJ2-3	.	TGTGCCAGCAGTGGGAGACTAGGCACAGATACGCAGTATTTT	CASSGRLGTDTQYF
once	TRBV7-9	TRBJ1-2	TRBD1	TGTGCCAGCAGGCCCGGGGGACAGGGGGTTAACTATGGCTACACCTTC	CASRPGGQGVNYGYTF
.	TRBV7-2	TRBJ1-2	TRBD1	TGTGCCAGCAGCCAAAACTCGGGACAGAATAACTATGGCTACACCTTC	CASSQNSGQNNYGYTF
.	TRBV5-1	TRBJ1-4	TRBD1	TGCGCCAGCAGCCGTAAGGGCAGGGGGCAAACTAATGAAAAACTGTTTTTT	CASSRKGRGQTNEKLFF
.	TRBV2	TRBJ1-2	.	TGTGCCAGCAGCCCAGAGGCCCGCTATGGCTACACCTTC	CASSPEARYGYTF
.	TRBV5-1	TRBJ2-7	TRBD1	TGCGCCAGCAGCTCGACCGGGACAGGGTCCTACGAGCAGTACTTC	CASSSTGTGSYEQYF
.	TRBV5-1	TRBJ2-5	TRBD2	TGCGCCAGCAGCTCAGGAACTAGCGGACAAGAGACCCAGTACTTC	CASSSGTSGQETQYF
few	TRBV2	TRBJ2-1	TRBD2	TGTGCCAGCAGCGGACTAGCGGGTCCCCCCACCGGTGAGCAGTTCTTC	CASSGLAGPPTGEQFF
.	TRBV5-6	TRBJ2-2	.	TGTGCCAGCACCCACGGGTTTAACACCGGGGAGCTGTTTTTT	CASTHGFNTGELFF
once	TRBV5-1	TRBJ2-3	TRBD2	TGCGCCAGCAGCCCCCTAGCGGGAGGGAAAACAGATACGCAGTATTTT	CASSPLAGGKTDTQYF
.	TRBV5-4	TRBJ2-3	.	TGTGCCAGCAGCTTGAACGGAGCTAGCACAGATACGCAGTATTTT	CASSLNGASTDTQYF
.	TRBV28	TRBJ1-2	.	TGTGCCAGCAGCAACCAGGGGTATGGCTACACCTTC	CASSNQGYGYTF
few	TRBV27	TRBJ1-6	.	TGTGCCAGCACCTATGGGCATAATTCACCCCTCCACTTT	CASTYGHNSPLHF
.	TRBV6-1	TRBJ2-5	.	TGTGCCAGCAGTGCGCCTGGGGCTAGACAAGAGACCCAGTACTTC	CASSAPGARQETQYF
.	TRBV6-5	TRBJ1-5	TRBD1	TGTGCCAGCACTCCCGGACAGGAGTATCAGCCCCAGCATTTT	CASTPGQEYQPQHF
.	TRBV5-6	TRBJ2-7	TRBD1	TGTGCCAGCAGCCTAATGGGACAGGGATACTACGAGCAGTACTTC	CASSLMGQGYYEQYF